A selection of T cell receptor beta chains follows, all from one sample in a study of human T cells and chemical hapten exposure. In TCRdb, the RACE reads were re-called with MiXCR into one record per CDR3 protein. This sample has approximately 52,000 distinct CDR3 sequences, with about 11% found just once. Source: whole blood, taken in connection with sensitization to the hapten diphenylcyclopropenone (DPC). The receptors derive from a woman aged 40 to 50 with alopecia areata. Some clones in this sample may be carry-over from other donors' samples. Each CDR3 is given with its conserved first and last residue. Each record gives: V gene, J gene, CDR3 protein.

TRBV6-5	TRBJ1-3	CASSLSRGPSGNTIYF
TRBV9	TRBJ1-2	CASSIRDYGYTF
TRBV6-2/TRBV6-3	TRBJ2-7	CASSYGGRYYEQYF
TRBV20-1	TRBJ2-1	CSARDRGYNEQFF
TRBV20-1	TRBJ2-7	CSATAGTASYEQYF
TRBV29-1	TRBJ2-5	CSVQRTGLQETQYF
TRBV28	TRBJ1-1	CASSSPGQVGNTEAFF
TRBV19	TRBJ1-5	CASSISGYSNQPQHF
TRBV20-1	TRBJ1-1	CSARRVEAFF
TRBV11-3	TRBJ2-1	CASSLGTSSTRVYEQFF
TRBV10-3	TRBJ2-1	CAIREGTSGEQFF
TRBV29-1	TRBJ1-1	CSALGQGRGTEAFF
TRBV10-3	TRBJ2-3	CAVGTKDTQYF
TRBV5-1	TRBJ2-3	CASSLGVLRTDTQYF
TRBV5-1	TRBJ2-5	CASSFRDPRRETQYF
TRBV28	TRBJ2-3	CASTRPGSDTQYF
TRBV6-2/TRBV6-3	TRBJ1-6	CASSPMGQNSPLHF
TRBV11-2	TRBJ1-1	CASSPYTPPRNTEAFF
TRBV12-3/TRBV12-4	TRBJ2-5	CASSLVLRETQYF
TRBV10-3	TRBJ2-1	CAISESPTGQFF
TRBV30	TRBJ2-3	CAWSKGASTDTQYF
TRBV7-2	TRBJ2-1	CASSHRGSNEQFF
TRBV23-1	TRBJ1-1	CASPRRAFF
TRBV7-2	TRBJ1-2	CASSLTDLNGYTF
TRBV12-3/TRBV12-4	TRBJ1-2	CASNLQGTLGYGYTF
TRBV28	TRBJ2-1	CALQATVGEQFF
TRBV6-6	TRBJ1-2	CASSSGDYGYTF
TRBV6-5	TRBJ1-4	CASSGEGDTWSFEKLFF
TRBV6-5	TRBJ2-6	CASSYLMFEWPSPGANVLTF
TRBV12-3/TRBV12-4	TRBJ2-7	CASSSPGGLTYEQYF
TRBV29-1	TRBJ2-1	CSVWGGHEQFF
TRBV19	TRBJ1-6	CASSIVQRSYNSPLHF
TRBV7-6	TRBJ2-7	CASSDITGTVTYEQYF
TRBV5-1	TRBJ2-3	CASSWWSSTDTQYF
TRBV7-9	TRBJ1-5	CASSWDSVNQPQHF
TRBV7-6	TRBJ2-6	CASSLVGYVLTF
TRBV12-3/TRBV12-4	TRBJ1-2	CASSLGYGYTF
TRBV25-1	TRBJ2-4	CASSEYGTSIRANIQYF
TRBV27	TRBJ2-7	CASSPMTGGLNYEQYF
TRBV28	TRBJ2-2	CASSHKQMNTGELFF
TRBV5-1	TRBJ2-5	CASSLAGTQETQYF
TRBV6-2/TRBV6-3	TRBJ2-3	CASSQSGAQRGDTQYF
TRBV7-8	TRBJ1-2	CASSLGVQGYGYTF
TRBV5-1	TRBJ2-5	CASSQTTTGRYQETQYF
TRBV25-1	TRBJ2-6	CASSDGLAGPVAGANVLTF
TRBV7-2	TRBJ1-2	CASSLDRGRLYGYTF
TRBV20-1	TRBJ1-6	CSARAGTDANSPLHF
TRBV9	TRBJ2-5	CASSATGGQETQYF
TRBV10-3	TRBJ1-3	CAISEAGSGNTIYF
TRBV7-3	TRBJ2-3	CASSSLAGATDTQYF
TRBV6-2/TRBV6-3	TRBJ2-1	CASSYTGFGNEQFF
TRBV7-2	TRBJ2-1	CASSYGLAGAPYNEQFF
TRBV28	TRBJ2-7	CASRPGHILSYEQYF
TRBV29-1	TRBJ1-1	CSGSRQANTEAFF
TRBV6-4	TRBJ1-5	CASSEAGGGQPQHF
TRBV4-3	TRBJ1-2	CASSHGDREWDGYTF
TRBV7-2	TRBJ1-5	CASTFGTLDQPQHF
TRBV6-5	TRBJ2-3	CASSSQGTSGNADTQYF